This TCR beta chain was profiled in a study of preoperative IRX-2 immunotherapy in early breast cancer. V lost 4 bases and J lost 14; bases outside the gene matches: 8. In germline, CDR1 is SGHTA, CDR2 FQGTGA. This CDR3 comprises 14 residues. Measured with immunoSEQ multiplex PCR; TCRdb has only the in-frame clones, and not every one. The sample holds 34,000 or so clones, 90% to 95% seen once. Noted treatment: preoperative locoregional IRX-2 cytokine immunotherapy. This sequence joins TRBV7-3 and TRBJ2-1; 13 nucleotides line up with TRBD2. The TCR was taken from a human donor with breast cancer. This specimen was taken from a patient treated with IRX-2 immunotherapy. CDR3 in amino acids: CASSYTSGRAWKFF. DNA for the CDR3: TGTGCCAGCAGCTACACTAGCGGGAGGGCCTGGAAGTTCTTC. Looking up the rest from reference TRBV7-3 and TRBJ2-1 gives the full variable domain: GAGVSQTPSNKVTEKGKYVELRCDPISGHTALYWYRQSLGQGPEFLIYFQGTGAADDSGLPNDRFFAVRPEGSVSTLKIQRTERGDSAVYLCASSYTSGRAWKFFGPGTRLTVL.